In its sample, the clone carrying this T cell receptor (beta chain) was seen many times. The data derive from a study of T cell repertoires in cytomegalovirus infection. Germline loops: CDR1 MDHEN, CDR2 SYDVKM. This CDR3 comprises 13 residues. The germline V and J ends were trimmed by 4 bases and 2 bases, with 8 bases remaining between them. Using its own MiXCR run on the reads, TCRdb lists one record per CDR3 protein. The sample includes 200,000 to 250,000 distinct CDR3 sequences, approximately 24% of them seen just once. The gene calls are TRBV28 and TRBJ1-1, with D unresolved. The sequenced sample was CD8+ T cells from PBMCs. The TCR sequence derives from a human donor in good health (CMV status not recorded). Some clones in this sample may be carry-over from other donors' samples. This chain's CDR3 is CASSYVINTEAFF. For the CDR3, the DNA is TGTGCCAGCAGTTATGTGATAAACACTGAAGCTTTCTTT.